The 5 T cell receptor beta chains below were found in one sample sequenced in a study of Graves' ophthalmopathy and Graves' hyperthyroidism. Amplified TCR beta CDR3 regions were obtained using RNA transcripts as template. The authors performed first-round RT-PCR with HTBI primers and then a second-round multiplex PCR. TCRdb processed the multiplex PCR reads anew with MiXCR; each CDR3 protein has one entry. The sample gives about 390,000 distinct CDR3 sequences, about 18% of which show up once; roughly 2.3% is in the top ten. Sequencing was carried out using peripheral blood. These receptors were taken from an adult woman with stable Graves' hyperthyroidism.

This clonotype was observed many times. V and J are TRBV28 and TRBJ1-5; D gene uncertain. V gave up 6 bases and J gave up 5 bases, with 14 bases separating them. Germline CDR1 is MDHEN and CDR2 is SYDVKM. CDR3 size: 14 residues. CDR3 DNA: TGTGCCAGCAGCCCTCCTAAGGAGGATCAGCCCCAGCATTTT. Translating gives CASSPPKEDQPQHF.

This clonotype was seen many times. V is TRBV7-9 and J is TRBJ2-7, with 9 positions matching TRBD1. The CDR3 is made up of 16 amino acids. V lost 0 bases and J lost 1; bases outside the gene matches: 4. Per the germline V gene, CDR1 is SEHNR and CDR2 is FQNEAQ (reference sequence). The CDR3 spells CASSLAGQGGSYEQYF. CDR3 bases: TGTGCCAGCAGCTTAGCGGGACAGGGAGGGTCCTACGAGCAGTACTTC.

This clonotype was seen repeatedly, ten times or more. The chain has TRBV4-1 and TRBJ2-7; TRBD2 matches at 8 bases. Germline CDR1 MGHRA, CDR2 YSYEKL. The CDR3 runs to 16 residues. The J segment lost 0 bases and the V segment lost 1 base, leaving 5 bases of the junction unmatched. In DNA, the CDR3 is TGCGCCAGCAGCCAAGGCCCCGGGAGGGCCTCCTACGAGCAGTACTTC. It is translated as CASSQGPGRASYEQYF.

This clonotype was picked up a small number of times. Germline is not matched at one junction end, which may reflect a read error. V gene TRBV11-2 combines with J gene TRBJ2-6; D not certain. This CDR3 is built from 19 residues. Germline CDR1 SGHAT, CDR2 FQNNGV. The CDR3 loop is CASRNKLLGLHSRANVLTF. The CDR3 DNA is TGTGCCAGCAGAAACAAACTGCTAGGTCTACACTCTAGGGCCAACGTCCTGACTTTC.

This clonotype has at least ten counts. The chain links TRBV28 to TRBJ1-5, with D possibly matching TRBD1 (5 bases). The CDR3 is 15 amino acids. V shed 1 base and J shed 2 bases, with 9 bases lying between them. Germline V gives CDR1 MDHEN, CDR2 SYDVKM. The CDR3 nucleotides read TGTGCCAGCAGTTTATTCGTAGGGGGCAATCAGCCCCAGCATTTT. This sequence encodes CASSLFVGGNQPQHF.